This passage covers 11 T cell receptor beta chains from one sample sequenced in a study of T-cell reconstitution after alpha-beta-depleted transplantation in children. Preparing the TCRbeta library involved the use of unique molecular identifiers. TCRdb reprocessed the PCR reads with MiXCR, giving one entry per CDR3 protein. The data contain 700,000 to 950,000 distinct CDR3 sequences, under 20% of them singletons. Specimen: PBMCs, mostly from graft donor cells, collected 360 days after TCRalphabeta/CD19-depleted stem cell transplant. The source of these receptors is a male patient between 10 and 17 years old who had a stem cell transplant for acute lymphoblastic leukemia, so the T cells may come from the graft donor.

Here the CDR3 reads CASSLTVGGPNEQFF. CDR3 nucleotide sequence: TGTGCCAGCAGTTTAACAGTGGGAGGGCCAAATGAGCAGTTCTTC. This chain joins TRBV28 and TRBJ2-1; the match to TRBD2 covers 7 bases. V shed 2 bases, J shed 7 bases, and the junction held 8 bases outside the gene matches. The CDR3 has 15 residues. Looked up from germline, CDR1 is MDHEN and CDR2 is SYDVKM.

There are a few counts of this clonotype. The genes are TRBV6-1 and TRBJ1-5; D not resolved. Deletions cut 2 bases from V and 1 base from J, with 6 bases between. Germline assignment: CDR1 MNHNS and CDR2 SASEGT. The CDR3 is 14 amino acids. CDR3 region: CASSERQSNQPQHF. The CDR3 DNA follows: TGTGCCAGCAGTGAAAGGCAGAGCAATCAGCCCCAGCATTTT.

The chain recombines TRBV4-1 with TRBJ2-3, with 7 bases matching TRBD2. CDR1 and CDR2 (germline): MGHRA, YSYEKL. Trimming cost V 0 bases and J 3 bases; bases outside gene matches: 12. The CDR3 is made up of 18 amino acids. The CDR3: CASSQDKGGRKRTDTQYF. The CDR3 coding sequence is TGCGCCAGCAGCCAAGATAAAGGCGGGAGAAAAAGAACAGATACGCAGTATTTT.

The V call is TRBV7-2, the J call TRBJ2-7; a weak D match, TRBD1 (5 bases). V lost 11 bases and J lost 4, with 18 bases in between. The length of the CDR3 is 13 residues. Germline V CDR1 and CDR2: SGHTA, FQGNSA. In nucleotides, the CDR3 is TGTGCCTCCCGGCAGGGTCTTCGGTACGAGCAGTACTTC. It encodes CASRQGLRYEQYF.

The V and J genes are TRBV10-3 and TRBJ2-7, with 10 positions matching TRBD2. There are 16 residues in the CDR3. Germline-derived CDR1 and CDR2 are ENHRY and SYGVKD. V lost 2 bases and J lost 3; bases outside the gene matches: 7. The CDR3 loop is CAISEPILAGVYEQYF. DNA of the CDR3: TGTGCCATCAGTGAGCCCATTCTAGCGGGAGTCTACGAGCAGTACTTC.

This rearrangement joins TRBV19 to TRBJ2-7, with 11 bases aligning to TRBD2. Trimming cost V 3 bases and J 3 bases; bases outside gene matches: 1. The CDR3 consists of 14 residues. Germline V gene data show CDR1 as LNHDA and CDR2 as SQIVND (reference sequence). CDR3: CASSMLAGGYEQYF. The CDR3 region has the DNA TGTGCCAGTAGTATGCTAGCGGGAGGCTACGAGCAGTACTTC.

There are a few counts of this clonotype. The V and J genes are TRBV20-1 and TRBJ2-3; no reliable D call. The CDR3 has 15 amino acids. Looked up from germline, CDR1 is DFQATT and CDR2 is SNEGSKA (reference sequence). V lost 4 bases, J lost 5 bases, and 19 bases lay in between. The CDR3 DNA is TGCAGTGCTACTTCCCGGATTGCCTCCTTAGATACGCAGTATTTT. This gives the protein CSATSRIASLDTQYF.

This clonotype turned up a few times. V usage is TRBV29-1 and J usage is TRBJ2-5, with D possibly matching TRBD1 (6 bases). Per the germline V gene, CDR1 is SQVTM and CDR2 is ANQGSEA. V was shortened by 8 bases and J by 5 bases, with 12 bases between the two germline ends. This CDR3 is built from 11 residues. The CDR3 protein is CSQSRGETQYF. CDR3 nucleotides: TGCAGCCAATCGAGGGGGGAGACCCAGTACTTC.

In its sample, this clonotype was seen a few times. The genes are TRBV15 and TRBJ2-7; no reliable D call. Trimming pared 0 bases from V and 2 bases from J, leaving 11 bases between. CDR1 LNHNV and CDR2 YYDKDF come from the germline V gene (reference sequence). The CDR3 sequence is 15 residues long. CDR3 residues: CATSRDRFRTYEQYF. The CDR3 coding sequence is TGTGCCACCAGCAGAGACAGGTTCAGAACCTACGAGCAGTACTTC.

The gene calls are TRBV7-2 and TRBJ2-4; TRBD1 might be the D (5 bases). The CDR3 is made up of 15 amino acids. Germline-derived CDR1 and CDR2 are SGHTA and FQGNSA. Trimming cost V 7 bases and J 0 bases, with 13 bases left between them. The CDR3 reads CASTWQGRAKNIQYF. CDR3 in DNA: TGTGCCAGCACCTGGCAGGGCCGAGCCAAAAACATTCAGTACTTC.

Details on this clonotype: At one boundary the junction diverges from the germline segment, which might be a read error. The chain links TRBV20-1 to TRBJ2-3, with a possible D match to TRBD2 (5 bases). Germline CDR1 is DFQATT and CDR2 is SNEGSKA (reference sequence). The CDR3 is 19 amino acids. The CDR3 loop reads CCARAVPVLTLFTTDTQYF. CDR3 nucleotides: TGCTGTGCTAGAGCGGTCCCAGTCCTTACCCTTTTCACCACAGATACGCAGTATTTT.